This T cell receptor (beta chain) stems from a study of T cells in Graves' hyperthyroidism and ophthalmopathy. Amplification yielded TCR beta CDR3 regions, with RNA transcripts as the source. The TCR CDR3 was amplified in a first-round RT-PCR using the HTBI primer set. TCRdb reprocessed the multiplex PCR reads with MiXCR, giving one entry per CDR3 protein. The table records about 480,000 distinct CDR3 sequences, roughly a quarter of them present only once. The germline V gene encodes CDR1 SEHNR and CDR2 FQNEAQ (reference sequence). V was pared by 5 bases and J by 4 bases, with 15 bases between. This CDR3 contains 15 residues. Used for diagnoses were clinical symptoms, serum thyroxine and TRAb, thyroid ultrasound and orbital computed tomography.

The sequenced sample consisted of blood. The J gene is TRBJ1-5, the V gene TRBV7-9; D gene unclear. The sequence was collected from a woman aged 30 to 39 with Graves' ophthalmopathy. The CDR3 DNA follows: TGTGCCAGCAGCGCCGGGGAGACGACGAATCAGCCCCAGCATTTT. Translated: CASSAGETTNQPQHF. Filled out from reference TRBV7-9 and TRBJ1-5, the complete variable domain reads DTGVSQNPRHKITKRGQNVTFRCDPISEHNRLYWYRQTLGQGPEFLTYFQNEAQLEKSRLLSDRFSAERPKGSFSTLEIQRTEQGDSAMYLCASSAGETTNQPQHFGDGTRLSIL.